Listed here are 8 T cell receptor beta chains from one sample, sequenced in a study of regulatory T cells in long-lasting Graves disease. To make TCR beta libraries, researchers used iRepertoire HTBI primers and Arm-PCR of CDR3 regions. TCRdb called the multiplex PCR reads again in MiXCR, with one record for every CDR3 protein. The sample lists roughly 400,000 distinct CDR3 sequences, roughly a fifth occurring once. Time point given: persistent/refractory GD, antithyroid drugs over 5 years with positive TRAb. RNA extracted from PBMCs served as the sequencing template. The sequences come from peripheral blood mononuclear cells (PBMCs), collected when the disease was refractory, from a patient treated with antithyroid drugs. The source is a female donor with Graves disease.

The chain combines TRBV28 with TRBJ2-7; D is possibly TRBD2 (5 bases). This CDR3 has 15 amino acids. Germline V lookup: CDR1 MDHEN, CDR2 SYDVKM. Trimming stripped 6 bases from V and 7 bases from J, with 22 bases between. The CDR3 here is CASSTGISSYNEQYF. The CDR3 DNA reads as TGTGCCAGCAGCACGGGGATTAGCTCCTACAATGAGCAGTACTTC. Filled out from reference TRBV28 and TRBJ2-7, the complete variable domain reads DVKVTQSSRYLVKRTGEKVFLECVQDMDHENMFWYRQDPGLGLRLIYFSYDVKMKEKGDIPEGYSVSREKKERFSLILESASTNQTSMYLCASSTGISSYNEQYFGPGTRLTVT.

This clonotype has a handful of counts. The V call is TRBV19, the J call TRBJ1-3, with D uncertain. Germline CDR1 LNHDA, CDR2 SQIVND (reference sequence). V lost 6 bases, J lost 0 bases, and 15 bases lay in between. The CDR3 consists of 16 residues. CDR3 nucleotide sequence: TGTGCCAGTAGCAGAGGACTTTCCGTCTCTGGAAACACCATATATTTT. It encodes CASSRGLSVSGNTIYF.

This clonotype appeared a few times. CDR3 nucleotide sequence: TGTGCCAGCAGCAGAACTATGACAGCTAACACTGAAGCTTTCTTT. It specifies CASSRTMTANTEAFF. V is TRBV5-6 and J is TRBJ1-1; a possible D gene is TRBD1 (5 bases). Between the trimmed V and J ends, which lost 4 bases and 2 bases, there was a span of 15 bases. This CDR3 has 15 amino acids. CDR1 and CDR2 (germline): SGHDT, YYEEEE.

The rearrangement uses TRBV20-1 and TRBJ1-2; TRBD1 matches 9 bases. The CDR3 is 13 amino acids. The trim removed 6 bases at V and 4 bases at J, leaving 6 bases unmatched. The germline gives CDR1 DFQATT, CDR2 SNEGSKA (reference sequence). The CDR3 nucleotides read TGCAGTGCCGAGTTGACAGGGGGCTATGGCTACACCTTC. Translation gives CSAELTGGYGYTF.

This clonotype has more than one count but fewer than ten. The chain employs TRBV20-1 and TRBJ1-6; D unresolved. The germline V gene has CDR1 DFQATT and CDR2 SNEGSKA (reference sequence). The CDR3 length is 16 residues. V was shortened by 5 bases and J by 0 bases, with 14 bases between the two germline ends. The CDR3 here is CSALEGRSSYNSPLHF. DNA of the CDR3: TGCAGTGCTCTTGAGGGCCGTAGCTCCTATAATTCACCCCTCCACTTT.

This clonotype was seen at least ten times. The CDR3 region is CASSDQGGAGTQYF. CDR3 nucleotides: TGTGCCAGCAGCGACCAAGGGGGCGCGGGGACCCAGTACTTC. The chain carries TRBV7-2 and TRBJ2-5; TRBD1 aligns across 7 bases. V shed 5 bases and J 7 bases; nucleotides not matched to a gene: 10. This CDR3 is 14 amino acids long. Germline loops: CDR1 SGHTA, CDR2 FQGNSA.

This clonotype has only one observation. An end of the junction does not agree with germline; a read error may underlie this. V gene TRBV7-3 combines with J gene TRBJ2-7, with D perhaps being TRBD1 or TRBD2 (5 bases each). The CDR3 length is 15 residues. Germline V gene lookup returns CDR1 SGHTA and CDR2 FQGTGA. The CDR3 loop reads CASSLLGPYSYEQYF. In DNA form, the CDR3 reads TGCGCCAGCAGCTTATTGGGACCTTACTCCTACGAGCAGTACTTC.

The chain has TRBV7-3 and TRBJ1-5; 9 positions agree with TRBD1. The CDR3 runs 13 residues. J was trimmed by 9 bases and V by 3 bases; bases with no gene match: 3. Germline loops: CDR1 SGHTA, CDR2 FQGTGA. The CDR3 sequence is CASSLGQGLPQHF. CDR3 in DNA: TGTGCCAGCAGCTTGGGACAGGGCCTGCCCCAGCATTTT.